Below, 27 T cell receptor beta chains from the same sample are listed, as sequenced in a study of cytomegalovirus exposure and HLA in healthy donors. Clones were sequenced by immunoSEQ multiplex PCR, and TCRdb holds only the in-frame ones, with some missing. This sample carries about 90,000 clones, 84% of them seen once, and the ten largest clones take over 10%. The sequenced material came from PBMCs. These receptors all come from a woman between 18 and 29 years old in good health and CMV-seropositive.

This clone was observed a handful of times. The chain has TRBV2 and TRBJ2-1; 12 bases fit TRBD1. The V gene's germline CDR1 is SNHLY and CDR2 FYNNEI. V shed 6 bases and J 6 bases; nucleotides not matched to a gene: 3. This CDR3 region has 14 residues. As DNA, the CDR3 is TGTGCCAGCAGACTGGGACAGGGGGCCAATGAGCAGTTCTTC. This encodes CASRLGQGANEQFF.

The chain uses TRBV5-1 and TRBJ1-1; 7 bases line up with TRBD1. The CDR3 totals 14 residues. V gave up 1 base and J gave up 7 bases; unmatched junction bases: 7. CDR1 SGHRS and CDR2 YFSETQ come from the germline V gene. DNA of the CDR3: TGCGCCAGCAGCTTGAAGCCTGACAGGGTTGAAGCTTTCTTT. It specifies CASSLKPDRVEAFF.

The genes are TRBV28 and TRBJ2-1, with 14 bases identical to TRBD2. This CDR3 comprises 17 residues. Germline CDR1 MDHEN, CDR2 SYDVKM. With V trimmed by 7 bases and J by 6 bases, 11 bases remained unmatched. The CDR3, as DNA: TGTGCCAGCATTCCGTCAGGACTAGCGGGGGGCAGCAATGAGCAGTTCTTC. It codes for CASIPSGLAGGSNEQFF.

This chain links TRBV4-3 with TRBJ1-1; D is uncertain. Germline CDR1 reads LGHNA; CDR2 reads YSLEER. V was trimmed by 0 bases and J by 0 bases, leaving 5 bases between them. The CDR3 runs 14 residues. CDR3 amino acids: CASSQDAMNTEAFF. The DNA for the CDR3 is TGCGCCAGCAGCCAAGATGCGATGAACACTGAAGCTTTCTTT.

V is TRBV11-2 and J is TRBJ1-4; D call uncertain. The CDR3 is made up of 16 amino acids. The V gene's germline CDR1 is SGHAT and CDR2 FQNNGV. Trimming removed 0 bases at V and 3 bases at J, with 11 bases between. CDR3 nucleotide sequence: TGTGCCAGCAGCTTAGATCATGGAGAGGCTAATGAAAAACTGTTTTTT. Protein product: CASSLDHGEANEKLFF.

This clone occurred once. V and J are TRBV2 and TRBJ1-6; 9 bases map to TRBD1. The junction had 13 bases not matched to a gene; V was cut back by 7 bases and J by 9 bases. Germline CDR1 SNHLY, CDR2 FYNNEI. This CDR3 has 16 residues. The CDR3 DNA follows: TGTGCCAGCACCCGGGACAGGGCCCCTAATTTTTCACCCCTCCACTTT. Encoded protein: CASTRDRAPNFSPLHF.

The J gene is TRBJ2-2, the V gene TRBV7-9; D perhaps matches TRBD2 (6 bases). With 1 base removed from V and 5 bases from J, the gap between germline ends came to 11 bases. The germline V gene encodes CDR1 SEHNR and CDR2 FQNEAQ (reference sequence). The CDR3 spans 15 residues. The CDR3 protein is CASSLGGAGTGELFF. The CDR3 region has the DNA TGTGCCAGCAGCTTAGGGGGCGCGGGGACCGGGGAGCTGTTTTTT.

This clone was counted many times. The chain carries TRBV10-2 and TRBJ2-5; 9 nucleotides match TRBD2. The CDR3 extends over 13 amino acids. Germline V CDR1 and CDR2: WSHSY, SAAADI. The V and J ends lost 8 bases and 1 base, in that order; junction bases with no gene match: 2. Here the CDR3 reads CASCSGGQETQYF. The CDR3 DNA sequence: TGCGCCAGCTGTAGCGGGGGCCAAGAGACCCAGTACTTC.

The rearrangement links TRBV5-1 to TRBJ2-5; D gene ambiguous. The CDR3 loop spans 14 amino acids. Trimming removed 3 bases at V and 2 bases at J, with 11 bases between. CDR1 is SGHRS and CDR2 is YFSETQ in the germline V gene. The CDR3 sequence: CASSSIWRQETQYF. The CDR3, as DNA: TGCGCCAGCAGCTCCATCTGGCGGCAAGAGACCCAGTACTTC.

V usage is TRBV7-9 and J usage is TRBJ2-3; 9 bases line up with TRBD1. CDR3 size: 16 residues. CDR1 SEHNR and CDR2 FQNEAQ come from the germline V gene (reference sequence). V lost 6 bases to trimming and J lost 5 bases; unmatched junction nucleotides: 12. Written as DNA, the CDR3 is TGTGCCAGCAGTTTTATTCGGACAGGGGAACTAGATACGCAGTATTTT. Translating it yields CASSFIRTGELDTQYF. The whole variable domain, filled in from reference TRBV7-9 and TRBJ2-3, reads DTGVSQNPRHKITKRGQNVTFRCDPISEHNRLYWYRQTLGQGPEFLTYFQNEAQLEKSRLLSDRFSAERPKGSFSTLEIQRTEQGDSAMYLCASSFIRTGELDTQYFGPGTRLTVL.

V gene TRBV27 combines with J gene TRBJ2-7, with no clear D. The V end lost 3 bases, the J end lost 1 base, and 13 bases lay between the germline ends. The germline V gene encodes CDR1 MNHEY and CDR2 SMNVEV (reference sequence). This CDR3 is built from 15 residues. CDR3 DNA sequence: TGTGCCAGCAGTTTCCGATGGGCGCCTTCCTACGAGCAGTACTTC. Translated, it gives CASSFRWAPSYEQYF.

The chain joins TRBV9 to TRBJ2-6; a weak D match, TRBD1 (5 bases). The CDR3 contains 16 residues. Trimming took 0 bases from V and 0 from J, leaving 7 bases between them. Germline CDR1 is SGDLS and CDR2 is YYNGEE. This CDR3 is CASSVGGHSGANVLTF. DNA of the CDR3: TGTGCCAGCAGCGTAGGAGGACACTCTGGGGCCAACGTCCTGACTTTC.

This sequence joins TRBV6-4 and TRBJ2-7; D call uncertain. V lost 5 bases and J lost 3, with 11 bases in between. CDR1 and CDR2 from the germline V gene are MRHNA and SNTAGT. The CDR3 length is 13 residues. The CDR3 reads CASSSPGGYEQYF. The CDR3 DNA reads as TGTGCCAGCAGTTCCCCAGGTGGCTACGAGCAGTACTTC.

The CDR3 coding sequence is TGTGCCAGTCATAGGGACAGAAATCAGCCCCAGCATTTT. Translation gives CASHRDRNQPQHF. This chain links TRBV19 with TRBJ1-5; 7 bases agree with TRBD1. The CDR3 totals 13 residues. With 8 bases clipped from V and 4 bases from J, the junction kept 5 bases outside the gene matches. Germline CDR1 reads LNHDA; CDR2 reads SQIVND (reference sequence). The full variable domain, with the rest looked up from reference TRBV19 and TRBJ1-5, is DGGITQSPKYLFRKEGQNVTLSCEQNLNHDAMYWYRQDPGQGLRLIYYSQIVNDFQKGDIAEGYSVSREKKESFPLTVTSAQKNPTAFYLCASHRDRNQPQHFGDGTRLSIL.

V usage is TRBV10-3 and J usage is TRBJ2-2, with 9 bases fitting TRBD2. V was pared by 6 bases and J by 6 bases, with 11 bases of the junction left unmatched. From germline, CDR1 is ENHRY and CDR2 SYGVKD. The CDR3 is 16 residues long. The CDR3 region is CAIRVGGGAYAGELFF. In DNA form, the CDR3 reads TGTGCCATCAGGGTCGGCGGGGGGGCATATGCCGGGGAGCTGTTTTTT.

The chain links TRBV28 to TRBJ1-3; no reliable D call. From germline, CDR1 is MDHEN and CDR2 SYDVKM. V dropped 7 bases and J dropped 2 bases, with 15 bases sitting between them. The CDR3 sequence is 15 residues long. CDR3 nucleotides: TGTGCCAGCATCCAAGGGAGTAGTCCTGGAAACACCATATATTTT. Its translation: CASIQGSSPGNTIYF.

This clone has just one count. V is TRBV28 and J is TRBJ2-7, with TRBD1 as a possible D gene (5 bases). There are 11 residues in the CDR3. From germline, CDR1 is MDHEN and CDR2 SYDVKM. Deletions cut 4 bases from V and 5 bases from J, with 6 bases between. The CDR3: CASSSGNEQYF. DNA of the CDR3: TGTGCCAGCAGTTCAGGGAACGAGCAGTACTTC.

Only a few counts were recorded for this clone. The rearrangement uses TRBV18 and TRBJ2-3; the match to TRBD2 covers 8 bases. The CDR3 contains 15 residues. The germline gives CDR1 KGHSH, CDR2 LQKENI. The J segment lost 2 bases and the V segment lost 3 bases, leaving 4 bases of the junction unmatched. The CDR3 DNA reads TGTGCCAGCTCACCCGGCGGGGGGACCACAGATACGCAGTATTTT. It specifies CASSPGGGTTDTQYF.

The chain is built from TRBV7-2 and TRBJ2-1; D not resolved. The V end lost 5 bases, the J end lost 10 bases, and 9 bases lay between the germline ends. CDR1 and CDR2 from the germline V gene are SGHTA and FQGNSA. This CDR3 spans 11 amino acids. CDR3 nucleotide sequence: TGTGCCAGCAGCCCCCTCAGAGAGCAGTTCTTC. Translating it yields CASSPLREQFF.

The CDR3 sequence is CASSESREKVQETQYF. The CDR3 DNA follows: TGCGCCAGCAGTGAGTCCAGGGAAAAGGTGCAAGAGACCCAGTACTTC. The chain carries TRBV10-1 and TRBJ2-5, with a tentative D call TRBD1 (5 bases). Germline lookup yields CDR1 WNHNN and CDR2 SYGVQD (reference sequence). CDR3 length: 16 residues. V was clipped by 0 bases and J by 2 bases, with 13 bases between them.

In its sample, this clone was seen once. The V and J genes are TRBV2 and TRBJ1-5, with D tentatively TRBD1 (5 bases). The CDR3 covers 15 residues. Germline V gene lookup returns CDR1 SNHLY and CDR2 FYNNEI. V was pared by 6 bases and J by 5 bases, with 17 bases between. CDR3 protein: CASRAGGGTHQPQHF. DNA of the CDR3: TGTGCCAGCAGGGCCGGGGGGGGGACCCATCAGCCCCAGCATTTT.

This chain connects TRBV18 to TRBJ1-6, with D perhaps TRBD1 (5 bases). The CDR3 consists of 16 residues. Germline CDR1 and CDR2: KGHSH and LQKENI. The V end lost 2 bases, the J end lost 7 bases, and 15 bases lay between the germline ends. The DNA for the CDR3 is TGTGCCAGCTCACCAGCTGTCCCCTGGGGCAATTCACCCCTCCACTTT. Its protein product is CASSPAVPWGNSPLHF.

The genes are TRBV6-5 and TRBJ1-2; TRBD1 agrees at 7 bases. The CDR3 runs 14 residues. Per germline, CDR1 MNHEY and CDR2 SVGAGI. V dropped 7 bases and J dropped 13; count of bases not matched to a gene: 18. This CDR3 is CASMIGQADRILTF. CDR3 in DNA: TGTGCCAGCATGATAGGACAGGCGGATCGTATCCTCACCTTC.

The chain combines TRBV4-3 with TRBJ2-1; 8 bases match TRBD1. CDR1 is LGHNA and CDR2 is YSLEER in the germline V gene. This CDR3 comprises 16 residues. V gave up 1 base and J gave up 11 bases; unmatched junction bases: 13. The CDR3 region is CASSQGVGTGTMKQFF. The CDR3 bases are TGCGCCAGCAGCCAAGGGGTAGGGACAGGAACAATGAAGCAGTTCTTC.

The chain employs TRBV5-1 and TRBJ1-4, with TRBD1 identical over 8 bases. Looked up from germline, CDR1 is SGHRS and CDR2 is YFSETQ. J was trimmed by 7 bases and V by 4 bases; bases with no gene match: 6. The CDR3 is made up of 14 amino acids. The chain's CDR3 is CASSLTGGGEKLFF. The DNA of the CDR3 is TGCGCCAGCAGCCTCACAGGGGGTGGTGAAAAACTGTTTTTT.

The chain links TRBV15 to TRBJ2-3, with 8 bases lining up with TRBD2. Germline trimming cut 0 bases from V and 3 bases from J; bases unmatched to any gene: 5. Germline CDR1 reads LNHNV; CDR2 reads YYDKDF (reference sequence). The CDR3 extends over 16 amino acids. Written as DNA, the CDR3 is TGTGCCACCAGCAGAGAAAGGGCTAGCGGGACAGATACGCAGTATTTT. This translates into CATSRERASGTDTQYF.

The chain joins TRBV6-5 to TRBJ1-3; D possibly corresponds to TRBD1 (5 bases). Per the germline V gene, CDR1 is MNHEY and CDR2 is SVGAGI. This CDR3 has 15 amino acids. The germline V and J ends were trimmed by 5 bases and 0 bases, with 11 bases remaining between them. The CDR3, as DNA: TGTGCCAGCAGTCGTTACACAGGCTCTGGAAACACCATATATTTT. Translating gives CASSRYTGSGNTIYF.